Sequencing of this TCR beta chain was carried out in a study of graft-versus-host responses after intestinal transplantation. The overall study: Recipients across the board were started on anti-thymocyte globulin induction, then kept on tacrolimus and steroids for 2 to 4 years.

The table came from immunoSEQ multiplex PCR; TCRdb's copy has only in-frame clones and leaves some out. The sample contains about 21,000 clones, almost 95% of which appear only once. This CDR3 is 18 amino acids long. Germline V gives CDR1 MNHEY, CDR2 SMNVEV (reference sequence). Trimming took off 7 bases at V and 2 bases at J, with 21 bases between the two ends. This clone is classed as medium-sized. J is TRBJ2-6 and V is TRBV27; TRBD1 might be the D (6 bases). Sequences were derived from PBMCs, sampled roughly 260 days after intestinal transplant. The TCR sequence derives from a human patient who received an intestinal transplant, so some T cells may come from the graft donor. The CDR3 here is CASTPRWGLTTGANVLTF. CDR3 DNA: TGTGCCAGCACTCCCCGGTGGGGGCTTACTACTGGGGCCAACGTCCTGACTTTC.